The 7 T cell receptor beta chains presented below share a single source sample, sequenced in a study of cytomegalovirus exposure and HLA in healthy donors. Use of 60 Vbeta and 13 Jbeta primers characterized the PCR. Sequencing was performed with immunoSEQ multiplex PCR; in TCRdb, only in-frame clones are kept and a portion is missing. The sample holds about 200,000 clones, around 82% seen once. The sample was PBMCs. Every receptor here comes from a man aged 18 to 30 in good health and CMV-seronegative.

The chain combines TRBV7-8 with TRBJ1-6; D not certain. CDR1 is SGHVS, CDR2 FQNEAQ, per germline. Trimming shortened V by 1 base and J by 6 bases, and 10 bases separated the two germline ends. The CDR3 loop spans 15 amino acids. The CDR3 loop reads CASSLDSYLNSPLHF. The DNA of the CDR3 is TGTGCCAGCAGCTTAGACTCCTACCTTAATTCACCCCTCCACTTT.

This chain uses TRBV2 with TRBJ1-2; D may be TRBD1 (6 bases). The CDR3 consists of 15 residues. V was shortened by 10 bases and J by 4 bases, with 22 bases between the two germline ends. Germline V lookup: CDR1 SNHLY, CDR2 FYNNEI. The CDR3 protein is CATTPGTWTVYGYTF. The CDR3 coding sequence is TGTGCCACAACTCCCGGAACATGGACAGTCTATGGCTACACCTTC.

The chain combines TRBV11-3 with TRBJ1-6; D might be TRBD1 (6 bases). V dropped 5 bases and J dropped 0 bases, with 20 bases sitting between them. The CDR3 spans 19 residues. CDR1 is SGHNT and CDR2 is YENEEA in the germline V gene. The CDR3: CASSTRQATPSSYNSPLHF. The CDR3 DNA sequence: TGTGCCAGCAGCACCCGACAGGCTACCCCAAGCTCCTATAATTCACCCCTCCACTTT. Looking up the rest from reference TRBV11-3 and TRBJ1-6 gives the full variable domain: EAGVVQSPRYKIIEKKQPVAFWCNPISGHNTLYWYLQNLGQGPELLIRYENEEAVDDSQLPKDRFSAERLKGVDSTLKIQPAELGDSAVYLCASSTRQATPSSYNSPLHFGNGTRLTVT.

The genes are TRBV29-1 and TRBJ2-7; D gene ambiguous. Germline values: CDR1 SQVTM, CDR2 ANQGSEA. CDR3 length equals 13 residues. Trimming took 5 bases from V and 0 from J, leaving 11 bases between them. CDR3 residues: CSVTSGYSYEQYF. In DNA, the CDR3 is TGCAGCGTTACCTCGGGTTACTCCTACGAGCAGTACTTC.

This chain connects TRBV10-3 to TRBJ2-5, with D maybe TRBD1 (5 bases). TRBJ2-7 explains the end of the DNA better; the J call may be wrong. The CDR3 contains 12 residues. Germline V gene lookup returns CDR1 ENHRY and CDR2 SYGVKD. The CDR3 sequence: CAIRDQGYEQYF. CDR3 DNA: TGTGCCATCAGGGACCAGGGCTACGAGCAGTACTTC.

The chain links TRBV18 to TRBJ2-2; TRBD1 agrees at 7 bases. There are 16 residues in the CDR3. The V gene's germline CDR1 is KGHSH and CDR2 LQKENI. J lost 0 bases, V lost 5 bases, and 6 bases had no gene match. The CDR3 spells CASSSTGTANTGELFF. The CDR3 bases are TGTGCCAGCTCATCGACCGGGACAGCGAACACCGGGGAGCTGTTTTTT.

The V and J genes are TRBV5-6 and TRBJ1-1; tentative D call: TRBD1 (5 bases). The CDR3 loop spans 15 amino acids. V shed 2 bases and J shed 8 bases, with 19 bases lying between them. Germline V gene sequence: CDR1 SGHDT, CDR2 YYEEEE. The CDR3 DNA sequence: TGTGCCAGCAGCTTCACGTCCAGGGAAAATCCCGAAGCTTTCTTT. The encoded protein is CASSFTSRENPEAFF.